These 22 T cell receptor beta chains were all obtained from the same sample, sequenced in a study of T cell responses to AZD1222 COVID-19 vaccine. The method was immunoSEQ multiplex PCR; TCRdb's version includes in-frame clones alone and lacks a portion of them. This table has some 110,000 clones, less than 95% appearing once. The specimen was peripheral blood, collected 28 days after the second AZD1222 dose. Source of these receptors: an adult who received the AZD1222 COVID-19 vaccine.

This clone appeared a few times. The chain combines TRBV7-6 with TRBJ2-2; D not resolved. The CDR3 spans 16 residues. CDR1 and CDR2 from the germline V gene are SGHVS and FNYEAQ. The ends were cut back, 2 bases at V and 0 bases at J, with 10 bases in the middle. The CDR3 coding sequence is TGTGCCAGCAGCTTAACCTTAGGGTCGAACACCGGGGAGCTGTTTTTT. Protein product: CASSLTLGSNTGELFF.

The genes are TRBV7-9 and TRBJ1-2; maybe TRBD1 (6 bases). There are 12 residues in the CDR3. The ends were cut back, 4 bases at V and 10 bases at J, with 13 bases in the middle. Germline V gene data show CDR1 as SEHNR and CDR2 as FQNEAQ (reference sequence). As DNA, the CDR3 is TGTGCCAGCAGCTGGGGGGCGGAAGACTACACCTTC. Translated, it gives CASSWGAEDYTF.

The V and J genes are TRBV30 and TRBJ2-7, with D hard to call. V was clipped by 2 bases and J by 4 bases, with 9 bases between them. Germline V CDR1 and CDR2: GTSNPN, SVGIG (reference sequence). The CDR3 is made up of 12 amino acids. The CDR3 region has the DNA TGTGCCTGGAGTTTTGGGGTTTACGAGCAGTACTTC. Protein sequence: CAWSFGVYEQYF.

This clone was observed a handful of times. The J gene is TRBJ2-2, the V gene TRBV10-3, with a possible D match to TRBD2 (5 bases). The length of the CDR3 is 15 residues. CDR1 is ENHRY and CDR2 is SYGVKD in the germline V gene. V lost 6 bases and J 6 bases, leaving 17 bases between the germline ends. The CDR3 DNA is TGTGCCATCAGCTCAATCGACGCGGGTCCCGGGGAGCTGTTTTTT. It translates to CAISSIDAGPGELFF.

The V gene is TRBV5-6, the J gene TRBJ1-1; 7 nucleotides agree with TRBD1. V shed 4 bases, J shed 4 bases, and the junction held 13 bases outside the gene matches. The germline CDR1 and CDR2 sequences are SGHDT and YYEEEE. The CDR3 is made up of 16 amino acids. The CDR3 is CASSPSGTVASTEAFF. CDR3 bases: TGTGCCAGCAGCCCGAGCGGGACAGTCGCCAGCACTGAAGCTTTCTTT.

The chain uses TRBV6-5 and TRBJ2-3, with D possibly being TRBD1 or TRBD2 (5 bases each). This CDR3 spans 13 amino acids. CDR1 is MNHEY and CDR2 is SVGAGI in the germline V gene. The V end lost 8 bases, the J end lost 1 base, and 10 bases lay between the germline ends. CDR3 coding DNA: TGTGCCAGCCGGGGCTCAGGCACAGATACGCAGTATTTT. Encoded protein: CASRGSGTDTQYF.

The J gene is TRBJ1-2, the V gene TRBV13; D not resolved. V lost 5 bases and J lost 2, with 9 bases in between. Germline V lookup: CDR1 PRHDT, CDR2 FYEKMQ (reference sequence). The length of the CDR3 is 13 residues. The DNA of the CDR3 is TGTGCCAGCAGCCCCCGTGCAAACTATGGCTACACCTTC. It yields the protein CASSPRANYGYTF.

The V gene is TRBV29-1, the J gene TRBJ2-7; perhaps TRBD1 as D (5 bases). Germline values: CDR1 SQVTM, CDR2 ANQGSEA. Trimming removed 5 bases at V and 0 bases at J, with 11 bases between. The CDR3 covers 13 residues. The CDR3 DNA is TGCAGCGTTCATACAGGAAACTCCTACGAGCAGTACTTC. It yields the protein CSVHTGNSYEQYF.

The genes are TRBV19 and TRBJ2-1, with 10 positions matching TRBD2. There are 15 residues in the CDR3. The V gene's germline CDR1 is LNHDA and CDR2 SQIVND (reference sequence). The J segment lost 9 bases and the V segment lost 5 bases, leaving 10 bases of the junction unmatched. CDR3 residues: CASSPPSGGSGEQFF. In nucleotides, the CDR3 is TGTGCCAGTAGTCCTCCTAGCGGGGGCTCCGGTGAGCAGTTCTTC.

This rearrangement joins TRBV9 to TRBJ2-2, with unresolved D. Germline V gives CDR1 SGDLS, CDR2 YYNGEE. CDR3 size: 13 residues. Trimming took off 1 base at V and 5 bases at J, with 6 bases between the two ends. As DNA, the CDR3 is TGTGCCAGCAGCGTAACACCAACCGGGGAGCTGTTTTTT. It translates to CASSVTPTGELFF.

The genes are TRBV4-3 and TRBJ1-3; possible D gene TRBD1, 6 bases. The CDR3 is made up of 17 amino acids. Trimming shortened V by 1 base and J by 4 bases, and 17 bases separated the two germline ends. From germline, CDR1 is LGHNA and CDR2 YSLEER. The chain's CDR3 is CASSQGFQGPVGNTIYF. In DNA, the CDR3 is TGCGCCAGCAGCCAAGGCTTTCAGGGGCCTGTCGGAAACACCATATATTTT.

The chain links TRBV19 to TRBJ2-7, with TRBD2 matching over 8 bases. J lost 4 bases, V lost 10 bases, and 12 bases had no gene match. The CDR3 consists of 14 residues. Germline CDR1 reads LNHDA; CDR2 reads SQIVND (reference sequence). Written as DNA, the CDR3 is TGTGCCACCCAGGCGTCGGGGGGGCCGTACGAGCAGTACTTC. Translated, it gives CATQASGGPYEQYF.

The chain joins TRBV28 to TRBJ1-2, with TRBD1 as a possible D gene (6 bases). Germline V CDR1 and CDR2: MDHEN, SYDVKM. The CDR3 is made up of 13 amino acids. The V end lost 6 bases, the J end lost 5 bases, and 13 bases lay between the germline ends. CDR3 loop: CASSVGAGYGYTF. CDR3 in DNA: TGTGCCAGCAGCGTGGGGGCAGGGTATGGCTACACCTTC.

The chain couples TRBV7-2 to TRBJ1-5, with 9 nucleotides matching TRBD1. V dropped 4 bases and J dropped 1; count of bases not matched to a gene: 5. CDR3 size: 16 residues. Germline-derived CDR1 and CDR2 are SGHTA and FQGNSA. This chain's CDR3 is CASSSQGAHSNQPQHF. CDR3 sequence (DNA): TGTGCCAGCAGCTCACAGGGGGCGCACAGCAATCAGCCCCAGCATTTT.

V usage is TRBV30 and J usage is TRBJ1-2; 10 bases line up with TRBD1. CDR1 and CDR2 from the germline V gene are GTSNPN and SVGIG (reference sequence). This CDR3 spans 15 amino acids. J was trimmed by 3 bases and V by 8 bases; bases with no gene match: 12. This CDR3 reads CAQGQGTPGDYGYTF. The CDR3 DNA follows: TGTGCCCAGGGACAGGGGACCCCCGGGGACTATGGCTACACCTTC.

V usage is TRBV11-2 and J usage is TRBJ2-3, with 7 positions matching TRBD1. Germline CDR1 and CDR2: SGHAT and FQNNGV. V shed 5 bases and J 3 bases; nucleotides not matched to a gene: 14. This CDR3 is 17 amino acids long. The CDR3 protein is CASSPHRGAGGTDTQYF. The CDR3, as DNA: TGTGCCAGCAGCCCACACCGTGGGGCAGGGGGTACAGATACGCAGTATTTT.

The gene calls are TRBV30 and TRBJ1-2, with 9 bases identical to TRBD1. Germline CDR1 is GTSNPN and CDR2 is SVGIG (reference sequence). The CDR3 sequence is 13 residues long. With 1 base clipped from V and 6 bases from J, the junction kept 3 bases outside the gene matches. The CDR3 loop reads CAWSAGTGNGYTF. The CDR3 DNA reads TGTGCCTGGAGTGCCGGGACAGGGAATGGCTACACCTTC.

This clone has just a few counts. The V gene is TRBV11-2, the J gene TRBJ1-3; D perhaps matches TRBD1 (5 bases). Germline CDR1 is SGHAT and CDR2 is FQNNGV. CDR3 size: 13 residues. V lost 6 bases to trimming and J lost 12 bases, with 18 bases between them. The CDR3 bases are TGTGCCAGCAGTAACTACGGGGCGCTAAGCATATATTTT. Its translation: CASSNYGALSIYF.

This chain uses TRBV7-9 with TRBJ2-7; TRBD1 might be the D (6 bases). There are 14 residues in the CDR3. V was cut by 7 bases and J by 7 bases, with 20 bases left in between. Germline assignment: CDR1 SEHNR and CDR2 FQNEAQ (reference sequence). The CDR3 spells CASTNRDLSGEQYF. The CDR3 DNA is TGTGCCAGCACCAACAGGGATCTCTCGGGGGAGCAGTACTTC.

This sequence joins TRBV9 and TRBJ2-2; 8 positions match TRBD2. Germline V gives CDR1 SGDLS, CDR2 YYNGEE. The CDR3 totals 15 residues. With V trimmed by 0 bases and J by 4 bases, 2 bases remained unmatched. The DNA for the CDR3 is TGTGCCAGCAGCGTAGTTGCGGGGGGCACCGGGGAGCTGTTTTTT. Translated, it gives CASSVVAGGTGELFF.

The chain recombines TRBV5-1 with TRBJ2-2; 8 bases map to TRBD2. The CDR3 is 16 residues long. In germline, CDR1 is SGHRS, CDR2 YFSETQ. With V trimmed by 4 bases and J by 2 bases, 7 bases remained unmatched. The DNA for the CDR3 is TGCGCCAGCAGCCTCGATACTAGCGGAAACACCGGGGAGCTGTTTTTT. It encodes CASSLDTSGNTGELFF.

A note on this clone: Distinct nucleotide sequences in the sample also encode this CDR3. V and J are TRBV6-1 and TRBJ1-4, with D tentatively TRBD1 (5 bases). V was clipped by 3 bases and J by 7 bases, with 6 bases between them. The CDR3 sequence is 12 residues long. Looked up from germline, CDR1 is MNHNS and CDR2 is SASEGT. For the CDR3, the DNA is TGTGCCAGCAGTGACAGGGTTGAAAAACTGTTTTTT. Encoded protein: CASSDRVEKLFF.